A single TCR beta chain is shown here with its context. What it binds is unknown. The record originates from a study of tumor and adjacent non-tumor tissue in lung cancer. Across the study: Patients comprised about eleven adenocarcinoma, a couple of squamous cell carcinoma and 1 small cell lung cancer. Approximately 4.2 million productive TCRbeta reads were obtained per sample on average. Stage I to III disease affected 10 men and about five women aged roughly 30 to 80.

TCRbeta libraries were built with three rounds of nested PCR, modified from ARM-PCR. TCRdb passed the multiplex PCR reads through MiXCR, listing each CDR3 protein once. Among approximately 100,000 distinct CDR3 sequences listed, 65% were seen once. Germline loops: CDR1 SGHAT, CDR2 FQNNGV. The V segment lost 10 bases and the J segment 0 bases; nucleotides outside the gene matches: 11. The CDR3 totals 15 residues. Study-level points and caveats: TCR diversity was significantly greater in tumor than normal lung tissue.

No cell sorting was done before RNA was extracted from the tissue. This non-tumor lung sample came from over 3 cm beyond the tumor edge. The chain uses TRBV11-2 and TRBJ2-7; 8 nucleotides match TRBD1. The source material was distant non-tumor lung tissue. The clonotype comes from a man aged 30 to 45 with non-small cell lung cancer. CDR3 protein: CATSPVDRASYEQYF. CDR3 DNA: TGTGCCACTAGCCCGGTGGACAGGGCCTCCTACGAGCAGTACTTC.